The source of this T cell receptor (beta chain) is a study of blood T cell repertoires in COVID-19. Turning to the study itself: The study drew acute and convalescent COVID-19 samples from the United States, Italy and Spain.

Produced via immunoSEQ multiplex PCR; TCRdb's table is partial and in-frame only. The data show approximately 260,000 clones, nearly 90% seen once. Trimming removed 1 base at V and 8 bases at J, with 17 bases between. Germline V gene data show CDR1 as LGHNA and CDR2 as YSLEER. This CDR3 contains 15 residues. This chain joins TRBV4-3 and TRBJ1-2; D gene ambiguous. Input material: peripheral blood. The receptor comes from a woman between 55 and 75 years old with COVID-19, enrolled during active disease. The CDR3 sequence: CASSQAPGRVEGYTF. Written as DNA, the CDR3 is TGCGCCAGCAGCCAAGCCCCCGGTCGGGTTGAAGGCTACACCTTC.